These T cell receptor beta chains were read from a single sample in a study of T cell responses to AZD1222 COVID-19 vaccine. Clones were read by immunoSEQ multiplex PCR, and TCRdb kept only the in-frame ones, dropping some. The data contain approximately 150,000 clones, about 88% of them singletons. This sample comprised peripheral blood, obtained on day 0 of AZD1222 vaccination. Receptors originate from an adult in good health. The conserved cysteine and the conserved F or W are not part of the CDR3 here.

>TRBV9|TRBJ2-4
ASSAGLEGGKNIQY
>TRBV19|TRBJ1-5
ASSMSGGNQPQH
>TRBV21-1|TRBJ1-5
ASSKDEDNQPQH
>TRBV28|TRBJ2-6
ASSSTGLAGANVLT
>TRBV11-3|TRBJ2-1
ASSRGTGVRDEQF
>TRBV29-1|TRBJ1-1
SVGLTGNTEAF
>TRBV5-1|TRBJ2-1
ASSLGAGGYNEQF
>TRBV5-5|TRBJ2-1
ASSGTGGWTTGEQF
>TRBV5-4|TRBJ2-3
ASSYGLAGTDTQY
>TRBV2|TRBJ1-5
ASCGESNQPQH
>TRBV14|TRBJ2-1
ASSQDVGLAGYEQF
>TRBV3-1/TRBV3-2|TRBJ2-4
ASSQTRGDIQY
>TRBV6-6|TRBJ1-6
ASIQTGLGGSPLH
>TRBV14|TRBJ1-3
ASSHADRAGNTIY
>TRBV2|TRBJ2-4
ASSVGDRGLVGDKNIQY
>TRBV29-1|TRBJ1-1
SSLGNTEAF
>TRBV13|TRBJ2-3
ASSLRGRDRGTDTQY
>TRBV5-4|TRBJ1-1
ASSTGGQGAWTEAF
>TRBV18|TRBJ2-3
ASSPGVAEADTQY
>TRBV6-4|TRBJ1-6
ASSEQSSYNSPLH
>TRBV28|TRBJ1-3
ASSFFSGNTIY
>TRBV6-2/TRBV6-3|TRBJ1-1
ASSYGADKREAF
>TRBV11-2|TRBJ1-3
ASSLGGQSSGNTIY
>TRBV6-5|TRBJ2-3
ASSYSPPPDTQY
>TRBV28|TRBJ1-1
ASSTATRAGTEAF
>TRBV5-4|TRBJ2-7
ASSPTTGTVPYEQY
>TRBV6-4|TRBJ2-2
ASSRSSAANTGELF
>TRBV5-6|TRBJ2-7
ASSLALGTGGYEQY
>TRBV7-3|TRBJ1-6
ASSLDRAWNSPLH
>TRBV28|TRBJ1-4
ASSSEGAPNEKLF
>TRBV5-1|TRBJ1-2
ASSLGFGLHLANYGYT
>TRBV14|TRBJ1-4
ASSRGRQGTNEKLF
>TRBV11-3|TRBJ1-2
ASSLGYRTDYGYT
>TRBV2|TRBJ2-2
ASNGEGSGELF
>TRBV5-8|TRBJ2-5
ASSSVPPDVETQY
>TRBV30|TRBJ1-2
AWRRGGDGNYGYT
>TRBV9|TRBJ2-5
ASSGLASETQY
>TRBV5-1|TRBJ2-7
ASSLGMGYEQY
>TRBV28|TRBJ2-2
ASRSQGIVTGELF
>TRBV13|TRBJ1-6
ATSLGQGKSSPLH
>TRBV19|TRBJ1-1
ATRQGAGEAF
>TRBV11-3|TRBJ1-1
ASATAENTEAF
>TRBV5-1|TRBJ1-2
ASSATDYGYT